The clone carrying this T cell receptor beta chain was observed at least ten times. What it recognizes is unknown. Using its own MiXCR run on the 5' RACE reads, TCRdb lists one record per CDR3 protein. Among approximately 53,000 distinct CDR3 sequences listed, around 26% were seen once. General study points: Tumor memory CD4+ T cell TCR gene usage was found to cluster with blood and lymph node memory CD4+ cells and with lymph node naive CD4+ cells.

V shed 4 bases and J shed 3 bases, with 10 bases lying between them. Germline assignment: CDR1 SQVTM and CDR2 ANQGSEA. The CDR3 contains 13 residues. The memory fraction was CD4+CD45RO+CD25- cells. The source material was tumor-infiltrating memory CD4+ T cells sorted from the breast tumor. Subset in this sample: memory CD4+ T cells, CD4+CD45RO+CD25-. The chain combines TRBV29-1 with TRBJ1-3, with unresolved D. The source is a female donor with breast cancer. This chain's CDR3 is CSVVSRGGNTIYF. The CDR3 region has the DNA TGCAGCGTTGTTTCCCGAGGTGGAAACACCATATATTTT. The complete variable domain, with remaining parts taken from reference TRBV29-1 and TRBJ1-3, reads SAVISQKPSRDICQRGTSLTIQCQVDSQVTMMFWYRQQPGQSLTLIATANQGSEATYESGFVIDKFPISRPNLTFSTLTVSNMSPEDSSIYLCSVVSRGGNTIYFGEGSWLTVV.